This is a list of T cell receptor beta chains from one sample in a study of long-term antiretroviral therapy in people with HIV. Method: immunoSEQ multiplex PCR; TCRdb's copy keeps in-frame clones and lacks some. This sample has about 18,000 clones, with 75% to 90% found just once. This sample comprised unsorted PBMCs, obtained 4.2 years after starting antiretroviral therapy. Source of these receptors: a man between 50 and 59 years old with HIV. CDR3s leave out the opening cysteine and the closing phenylalanine or tryptophan. The size of a clone is reported for some rows only, either as once, few or many, or as a class for expanded clones.

CDR3: ASSLVGQGLDTEAF
V: TRBV13
size: -

CDR3: SVAAILTETSTDTQY
V: TRBV29-1
size: -

CDR3: ASSLGAEEQY
V: TRBV11-3
size: -

CDR3: ASKTVPGPQGAQH
V: TRBV28
size: -

CDR3: ATWQGNGNTIY
V: TRBV7-9
size: -

CDR3: ASSQWAGGRYEQY
V: TRBV14
size: -

CDR3: ASSPHGSGASNEQF
V: TRBV2
size: -

CDR3: ASTGWSNQPQH
V: TRBV6-1
size: -

CDR3: ASAPPTGTGELF
V: TRBV12-5
size: -

CDR3: ASSVGSGEQY
V: TRBV25-1
size: few

CDR3: AISDPIVDGDTQY
V: TRBV10-3
size: -

CDR3: ASSTGGFSGELF
V: TRBV19
size: -

CDR3: ASSPGLAGANEQF
V: TRBV10-2
size: -